The 26 T cell receptor beta chains presented below share a single source sample, sequenced in a study of cytomegalovirus exposure and HLA in healthy donors. The study ran its PCR with 60 Vbeta and 13 Jbeta primers. Only in-frame clones appear in the TCRdb table, and some are missing; sequencing was by immunoSEQ multiplex PCR. The sample consists of about 110,000 clones, around 70% of them appearing once. What was sequenced was PBMCs. The receptors derive from a man aged 40-49 years in good health and CMV-seronegative.

This rearrangement joins TRBV6-4 to TRBJ1-1, with D unresolved. This CDR3 comprises 13 residues. The V end was cut by 4 bases, the J end by 1 base, with 7 bases between. Looked up from germline, CDR1 is MRHNA and CDR2 is SNTAGT. The CDR3 bases are TGTGCCAGCAGTGTATTCAGGAACACTGAAGCTTTCTTT. It encodes CASSVFRNTEAFF.

The V call is TRBV4-3, the J call TRBJ1-1; TRBD1 matches at 7 bases. V was clipped by 2 bases and J by 4 bases; unmatched bases: 7. The CDR3 totals 15 residues. The germline V gene encodes CDR1 LGHNA and CDR2 YSLEER. CDR3 loop: CASSQLAGGITEAFF. Written as DNA, the CDR3 is TGCGCCAGCAGCCAACTCGCAGGGGGAATCACTGAAGCTTTCTTT.

The CDR3 nucleotides read TGTGCCAGCAGGCCGGGGACTCTCCAAGAGACCCAGTACTTC. Its protein product is CASRPGTLQETQYF. The genes are TRBV6-1 and TRBJ2-5, with D possibly matching TRBD2 (6 bases). This CDR3 is built from 14 residues. The germline gives CDR1 MNHNS, CDR2 SASEGT. Trimming shortened V by 6 bases and J by 1 base, and 12 bases separated the two germline ends.

This rearrangement joins TRBV4-1 to TRBJ2-6; D is ambiguous. CDR3 length: 15 amino acids. Germline loops: CDR1 MGHRA, CDR2 YSYEKL. Trimming left V 1 base short and J 0 bases short, with 4 bases between. The DNA for the CDR3 is TGCGCCAGCAGCCAAGCCTCCTCTGGGGCCAACGTCCTGACTTTC. As protein: CASSQASSGANVLTF.

The chain employs TRBV15 and TRBJ1-2; no definite D call. Trimming stripped 0 bases from V and 4 bases from J, with 15 bases between. The CDR3 is 16 amino acids. Germline V gene lookup returns CDR1 LNHNV and CDR2 YYDKDF (reference sequence). The chain's CDR3 is CATSRDRRVGSYGYTF. For the CDR3, the DNA is TGTGCCACCAGCAGAGATAGAAGAGTGGGGAGCTATGGCTACACCTTC.

This chain connects TRBV29-1 to TRBJ2-1, with TRBD2 as a possible D gene (5 bases). Per the germline V gene, CDR1 is SQVTM and CDR2 is ANQGSEA. Trimming removed 4 bases at V and 4 bases at J, with 11 bases between. The CDR3 totals 13 residues. This chain's CDR3 is CSVVEEIYNEQFF. DNA for the CDR3: TGCAGCGTTGTGGAGGAAATATACAATGAGCAGTTCTTC.

This chain's CDR3 is CASSLRGGDEKLFF. The CDR3 coding sequence is TGTGCCAGCAGCTTAAGGGGTGGTGATGAAAAACTGTTTTTT. The chain recombines TRBV11-3 with TRBJ1-4; tentatively, D is TRBD1 (5 bases). Germline CDR1 is SGHNT and CDR2 is YENEEA. This CDR3 has 14 amino acids. V lost 2 bases and J lost 6, with 10 bases in between.

The V gene is TRBV13, the J gene TRBJ2-7; weak D call: TRBD1 (7 bases). Trimming took off 4 bases at V and 3 bases at J, with 16 bases between the two ends. Germline V gene lookup returns CDR1 PRHDT and CDR2 FYEKMQ (reference sequence). This CDR3 region has 15 residues. The CDR3 sequence: CASSWRDRSHYEQYF. CDR3 sequence (DNA): TGTGCCAGCAGCTGGAGGGACAGATCCCACTACGAGCAGTACTTC. The whole variable domain, remainder taken from reference TRBV13 and TRBJ2-7, is AAGVIQSPRHLIKEKRETATLKCYPIPRHDTVYWYQQGPGQDPQFLISFYEKMQSDKGSIPDRFSAQQFSDYHSELNMSSLELGDSALYFCASSWRDRSHYEQYFGPGTRLTVT.

The chain couples TRBV19 to TRBJ2-7; TRBD1 matches 7 bases. With 6 bases clipped from V and 3 bases from J, the junction kept 5 bases outside the gene matches. The CDR3 runs to 13 residues. Germline V gene lookup returns CDR1 LNHDA and CDR2 SQIVND (reference sequence). CDR3 DNA sequence: TGTGCCAGTAGGGGACAGAGCTACTACGAGCAGTACTTC. Translation gives CASRGQSYYEQYF. Filled out from reference TRBV19 and TRBJ2-7, the complete variable domain reads DGGITQSPKYLFRKEGQNVTLSCEQNLNHDAMYWYRQDPGQGLRLIYYSQIVNDFQKGDIAEGYSVSREKKESFPLTVTSAQKNPTAFYLCASRGQSYYEQYFGPGTRLTVT.

This chain links TRBV29-1 with TRBJ1-1; D gene ambiguous. V dropped 7 bases and J dropped 2 bases, with 11 bases sitting between them. Germline V gene lookup returns CDR1 SQVTM and CDR2 ANQGSEA. The CDR3 consists of 12 residues. This CDR3 reads CSAKEGNTEAFF. The CDR3 DNA follows: TGCAGCGCCAAAGAGGGAAACACTGAAGCTTTCTTT.

This rearrangement joins TRBV19 to TRBJ2-5, with 8 bases lining up with TRBD1. The germline V gene has CDR1 LNHDA and CDR2 SQIVND (reference sequence). The CDR3 loop spans 15 amino acids. V lost 0 bases and J lost 2; bases outside the gene matches: 2. As DNA, the CDR3 is TGTGCCAGTAGTATAGACAGGGGGCAGCAAGAGACCCAGTACTTC. This encodes CASSIDRGQQETQYF.

The chain has TRBV14 and TRBJ1-3; no reliable D call. CDR1 and CDR2 from the germline V gene are SGHDN and FVKESK. With 5 bases removed from V and 0 bases from J, the gap between germline ends came to 5 bases. The CDR3 runs to 13 residues. CDR3 sequence (DNA): TGTGCCAGCAGCTTCCGCTCTGGAAACACCATATATTTT. This encodes CASSFRSGNTIYF.

The chain recombines TRBV11-3 with TRBJ2-7, with a tentative D call TRBD2 (6 bases). CDR3 length: 14 amino acids. The germline gives CDR1 SGHNT, CDR2 YENEEA. Between the trimmed V and J ends, which lost 0 bases and 2 bases, there was a span of 8 bases. For the CDR3, the DNA is TGTGCCAGCAGCTTAGAGGCGGGGCCCTACGAGCAGTACTTC. It specifies CASSLEAGPYEQYF.

The rearrangement links TRBV27 to TRBJ1-4; D is undetermined. Germline V CDR1 and CDR2: MNHEY, SMNVEV (reference sequence). CDR3 length equals 13 residues. Trimming took off 3 bases at V and 11 bases at J, with 13 bases between the two ends. Written as DNA, the CDR3 is TGTGCCAGCAGTTTTAACACGGCGGAGAAACTGTTTTTT. Protein sequence: CASSFNTAEKLFF.

The chain combines TRBV6-1 with TRBJ2-3, with 8 bases fitting TRBD2. The CDR3 runs to 15 residues. The V segment lost 4 bases and the J segment 1 base; nucleotides outside the gene matches: 4. Germline values: CDR1 MNHNS, CDR2 SASEGT. In nucleotides, the CDR3 is TGTGCCAGCAGTGGGTTTAGCGGGGGCACAGATACGCAGTATTTT. Translation gives CASSGFSGGTDTQYF.

In its sample, this clone was seen a few times. The CDR3 coding sequence is TGTGCCAGCAGTCAAGGACAGGGCGAGCAGTACTTC. Its protein is CASSQGQGEQYF. This chain uses TRBV6-5 with TRBJ2-7; 8 bases agree with TRBD1. CDR1 is MNHEY and CDR2 is SVGAGI in the germline V gene. The CDR3 is 12 residues long. The junction had 3 bases not matched to a gene; V was cut back by 5 bases and J by 6 bases.

This chain links TRBV6-5 with TRBJ2-7; 11 bases fit TRBD2. The CDR3 is made up of 15 amino acids. In germline, CDR1 is MNHEY, CDR2 SVGAGI. Germline trimming cut 5 bases from V and 2 bases from J; bases unmatched to any gene: 5. The CDR3: CASSAGTSGTYEQYF. CDR3 in DNA: TGTGCCAGCAGTGCCGGGACTAGCGGTACCTACGAGCAGTACTTC.

The V call is TRBV19, the J call TRBJ1-2, with a tentative D call TRBD1 (6 bases). Germline V lookup: CDR1 LNHDA, CDR2 SQIVND (reference sequence). The CDR3 is 13 residues long. The V and J ends lost 6 bases and 3 bases respectively, with 11 bases between them. The DNA of the CDR3 is TGTGCCAGTAGCAAACAGGGTGACTATGGCTACACCTTC. Its protein is CASSKQGDYGYTF.

V and J are TRBV4-3 and TRBJ1-2; 7 bases fit TRBD1. The ends lost 5 bases at V and 4 bases at J; junction bases unmatched: 10. Germline CDR1 LGHNA, CDR2 YSLEER. The CDR3 extends over 15 amino acids. The CDR3 region has the DNA TGCGCCAGCAGCGCACCCCGACAGGGAGGCTATGGCTACACCTTC. This encodes CASSAPRQGGYGYTF.

This clone was seen only a few times. A far larger clone differs by one base, so this is likely a read error. Other DNA sequences within the sample encode an identical CDR3. The V and J genes are TRBV29-1 and TRBJ2-2; TRBD1 agrees at 9 bases. Germline loops: CDR1 SQVTM, CDR2 ANQGSEA. The V gene end was trimmed by 4 bases and the J gene end by 8 bases; junction bases not matched to a gene: 14. The CDR3 extends over 16 amino acids. CDR3 sequence reads: CSVGDPGQGSAGELFF. Here the CDR3 DNA reads TGCAGCGTTGGGGATCCGGGACAGGGCTCCGCTGGGGAGCTGTTTTTT.

This clone was counted only a few times. The chain is built from TRBV7-2 and TRBJ2-4; 8 bases agree with TRBD1. Germline V lookup: CDR1 SGHTA, CDR2 FQGNSA. The V gene end was trimmed by 3 bases and the J gene end by 9 bases; junction bases not matched to a gene: 4. The CDR3 is 13 residues long. This CDR3 is CASSLGQEGIQYF. The CDR3 DNA follows: TGTGCCAGCAGCTTGGGACAGGAGGGCATTCAGTACTTC. The full variable domain, with the rest looked up from reference TRBV7-2 and TRBJ2-4, is GAGVSQSPSNKVTEKGKDVELRCDPISGHTALYWYRQSLGQGLEFLIYFQGNSAPDKSGLPSDRFSAERTGGSVSTLTIQRTQQEDSAVYLCASSLGQEGIQYFGAGTRLSVL.

The chain links TRBV5-1 to TRBJ1-1; TRBD1 is a possible D gene (5 bases). The V gene lost 7 bases and the J gene lost 6 bases, with 22 bases spanning the gap. Germline V CDR1 and CDR2: SGHRS, YFSETQ. This CDR3 contains 15 residues. The CDR3 loop is CASSGGGLYGPEAFF. The CDR3 region has the DNA TGCGCCAGCTCCGGGGGTGGGTTATATGGTCCTGAAGCTTTCTTT.

The table lists this clone with a few counts. The genes are TRBV30 and TRBJ2-1; D might be TRBD2 (6 bases). Trimming took off 3 bases at V and 10 bases at J, with 13 bases between the two ends. Germline assignment: CDR1 GTSNPN and CDR2 SVGIG (reference sequence). This CDR3 contains 12 residues. Here the CDR3 reads CAWSRTAGEQFF. In DNA, the CDR3 is TGTGCCTGGAGCCGGACCGCGGGGGAGCAGTTCTTC.

This chain links TRBV6-5 with TRBJ2-5, with D perhaps matching TRBD1 (6 bases). Trimming left V 0 bases short and J 4 bases short, with 12 bases between. In germline, CDR1 is MNHEY, CDR2 SVGAGI. The CDR3 loop spans 15 amino acids. The DNA for the CDR3 is TGTGCCAGCAGTTACTCGGCAGGGGCCGGAGAGACCCAGTACTTC. Its translation: CASSYSAGAGETQYF.

The J gene is TRBJ2-3, the V gene TRBV10-3; 10 bases line up with TRBD2. The CDR3 is made up of 15 amino acids. Germline trimming cut 5 bases from V and 1 base from J; bases unmatched to any gene: 3. From germline, CDR1 is ENHRY and CDR2 SYGVKD. CDR3 region: CAISTGTSGTDTQYF. In DNA, the CDR3 is TGTGCCATCAGTACCGGGACTAGCGGCACAGATACGCAGTATTTT.

This chain connects TRBV5-4 to TRBJ2-1, with 11 bases identical to TRBD2. The CDR3 is made up of 20 amino acids. Germline V gives CDR1 SGHNT, CDR2 YYREEE (reference sequence). J lost 7 bases, V lost 4 bases, and 22 bases had no gene match. Written as DNA, the CDR3 is TGTGCCAGCAGCCTAGATCCCCTCGCCCCACTAGCGGGAGTAGCGAATGAGCAGTTCTTC. Translating gives CASSLDPLAPLAGVANEQFF.